This entry describes one T cell receptor (beta chain). Its antigen is not identified. The entry originates in a study of T cell responses to AZD1222 COVID-19 vaccine. Overall study results and limits: Unmutated variant regions are reportedly targeted by nearly half of spike-specific TCRs. The repertoires were collected only after the peak T cell response.

V lost 6 bases to trimming and J lost 6 bases, with 14 bases between them. Germline-derived CDR1 and CDR2 are ENHRY and SYGVKD. This CDR3 contains 14 residues. Sequencing used immunoSEQ multiplex PCR; TCRdb keeps in-frame clones, though not all of them. Here the sample spans around 94,000 clones, around nine tenths being singletons. The source material was peripheral blood, sampled on day 0 of AZD1222 vaccination. The origin of this receptor is an adult in good health. The V and J genes are TRBV10-3 and TRBJ2-2; D remains ambiguous. CDR3 residues: CAIRRSLGAGELFF. The CDR3 DNA sequence: TGTGCCATCAGGAGGAGCCTCGGAGCCGGGGAGCTGTTTTTT.